The clone carrying this TCR beta chain was seen repeatedly, ten times or more. The data stem from a study of CD8 T cells in ankylosing spondylitis. TCRdb independently ran MiXCR on the 5' RACE reads; one entry per CDR3 protein. This repertoire shows around 32,000 distinct CDR3 sequences, roughly 6.8% found once; its top ten account for under 12%. The V end lost 0 bases, the J end lost 2 bases, and 2 bases lay between the germline ends. Germline CDR1 and CDR2: MGHDK and SYGVNS. The CDR3 runs to 12 residues. The specimen sequenced was blood, either unsorted or a sorted T cell fraction (not recorded which). This clonotype originated in a male donor with ankylosing spondylitis or in good health (not recorded which). The chain links TRBV25-1 to TRBJ2-7; D not certain. Written as DNA, the CDR3 is TGTGCCAGCAGTGAATACCCCTACGAGCAGTACTTC. Translated: CASSEYPYEQYF.